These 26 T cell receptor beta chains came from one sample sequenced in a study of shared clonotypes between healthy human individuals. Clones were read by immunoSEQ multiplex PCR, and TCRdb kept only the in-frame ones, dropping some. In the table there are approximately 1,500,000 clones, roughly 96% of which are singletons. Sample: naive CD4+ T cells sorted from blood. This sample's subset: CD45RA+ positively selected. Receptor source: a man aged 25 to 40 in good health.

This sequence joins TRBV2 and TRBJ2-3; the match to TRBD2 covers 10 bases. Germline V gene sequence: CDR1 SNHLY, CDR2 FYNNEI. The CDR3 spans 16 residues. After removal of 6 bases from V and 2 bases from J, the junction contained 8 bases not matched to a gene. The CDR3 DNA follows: TGTGCCAGCAGCGAAACTCTAGCGGGAGTCACAGATACGCAGTATTTT. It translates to CASSETLAGVTDTQYF.

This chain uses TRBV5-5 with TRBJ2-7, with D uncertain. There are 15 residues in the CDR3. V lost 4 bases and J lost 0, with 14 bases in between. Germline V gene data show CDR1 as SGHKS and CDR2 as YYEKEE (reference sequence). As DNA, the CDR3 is TGTGCCAGCAGCCCCATGGGTGGAGACTCCTACGAGCAGTACTTC. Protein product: CASSPMGGDSYEQYF.

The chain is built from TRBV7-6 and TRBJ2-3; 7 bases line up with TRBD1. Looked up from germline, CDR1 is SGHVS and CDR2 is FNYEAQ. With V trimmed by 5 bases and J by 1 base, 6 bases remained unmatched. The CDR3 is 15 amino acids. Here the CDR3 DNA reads TGTGCCAGCAGCAACAGGGGTATCGGCACAGATACGCAGTATTTT. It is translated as CASSNRGIGTDTQYF.

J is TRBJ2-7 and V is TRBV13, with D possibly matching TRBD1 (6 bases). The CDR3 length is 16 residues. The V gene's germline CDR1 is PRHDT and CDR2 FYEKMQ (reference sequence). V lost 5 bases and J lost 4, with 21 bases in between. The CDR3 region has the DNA TGTGCCAGCAGCCCCAGCCCCGCAGGGGCTACTTACGAGCAGTACTTC. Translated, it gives CASSPSPAGATYEQYF.

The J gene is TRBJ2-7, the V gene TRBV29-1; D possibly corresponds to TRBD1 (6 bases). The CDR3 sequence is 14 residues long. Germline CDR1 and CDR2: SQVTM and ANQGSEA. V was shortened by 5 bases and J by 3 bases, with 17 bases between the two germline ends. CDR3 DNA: TGCAGCGTTCCTCGCCTCGGACAGTACTACGAGCAGTACTTC. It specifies CSVPRLGQYYEQYF.

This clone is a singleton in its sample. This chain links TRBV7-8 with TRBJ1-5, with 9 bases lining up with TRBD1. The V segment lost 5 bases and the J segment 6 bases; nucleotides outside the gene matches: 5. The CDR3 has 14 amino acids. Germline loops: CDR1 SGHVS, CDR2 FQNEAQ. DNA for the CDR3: TGTGCCAGCAGCACAGGGGGCTTCAGTCAGCCCCAGCATTTT. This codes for CASSTGGFSQPQHF.

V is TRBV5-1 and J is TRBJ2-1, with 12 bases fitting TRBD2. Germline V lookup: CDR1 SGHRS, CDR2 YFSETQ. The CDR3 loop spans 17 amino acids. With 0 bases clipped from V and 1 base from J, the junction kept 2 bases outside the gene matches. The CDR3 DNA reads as TGCGCCAGCAGCTTGGGGGGACTAGCGGGTTCCTACAATGAGCAGTTCTTC. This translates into CASSLGGLAGSYNEQFF.

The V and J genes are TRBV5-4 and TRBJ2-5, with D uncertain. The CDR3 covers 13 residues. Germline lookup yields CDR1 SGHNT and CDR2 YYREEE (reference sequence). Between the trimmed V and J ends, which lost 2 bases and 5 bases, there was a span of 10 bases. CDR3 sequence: CASSFGKWETQYF. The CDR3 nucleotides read TGTGCCAGCAGCTTCGGTAAATGGGAGACCCAGTACTTC.

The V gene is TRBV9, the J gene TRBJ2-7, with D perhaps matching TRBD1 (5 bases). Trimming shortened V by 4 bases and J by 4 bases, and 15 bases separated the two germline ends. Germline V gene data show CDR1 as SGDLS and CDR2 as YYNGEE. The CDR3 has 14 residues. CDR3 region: CASSPDTQMYEQYF. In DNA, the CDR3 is TGTGCCAGCAGCCCGGACACTCAGATGTACGAGCAGTACTTC.

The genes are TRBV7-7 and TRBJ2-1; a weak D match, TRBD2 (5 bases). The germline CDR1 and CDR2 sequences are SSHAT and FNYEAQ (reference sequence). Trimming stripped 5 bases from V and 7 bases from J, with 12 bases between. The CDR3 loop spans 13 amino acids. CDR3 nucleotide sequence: TGTGCCAGCAGCCGAGAACTAGGGAATGAGCAGTTCTTC. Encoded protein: CASSRELGNEQFF.

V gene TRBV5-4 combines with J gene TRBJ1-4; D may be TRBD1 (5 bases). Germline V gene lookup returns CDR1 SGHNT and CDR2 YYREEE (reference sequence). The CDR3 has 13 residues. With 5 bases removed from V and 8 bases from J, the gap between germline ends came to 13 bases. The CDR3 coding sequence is TGTGCCAGCAGACGTAGGGAGGGGGAAAAACTGTTTTTT. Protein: CASRRREGEKLFF. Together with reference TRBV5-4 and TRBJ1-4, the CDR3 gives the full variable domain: ETGVTQSPTHLIKTRGQQVTLRCSSQSGHNTVSWYQQALGQGPQFIFQYYREEENGRGNFPPRFSGLQFPNYSSELNVNALELDDSALYLCASRRREGEKLFFGSGTQLSVL.

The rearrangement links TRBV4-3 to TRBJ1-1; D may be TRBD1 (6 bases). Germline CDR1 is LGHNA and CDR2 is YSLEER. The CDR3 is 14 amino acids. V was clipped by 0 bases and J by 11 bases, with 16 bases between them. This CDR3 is CASSQDGGQLFAFF. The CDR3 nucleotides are TGCGCCAGCAGCCAAGATGGCGGACAGTTGTTTGCTTTCTTT.

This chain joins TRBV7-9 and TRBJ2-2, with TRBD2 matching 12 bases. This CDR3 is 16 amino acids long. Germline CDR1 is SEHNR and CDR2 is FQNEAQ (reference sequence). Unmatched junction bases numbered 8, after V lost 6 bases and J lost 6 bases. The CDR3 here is CASSLPSGRAPGELFF. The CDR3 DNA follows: TGTGCCAGCAGTCTTCCTAGCGGGAGGGCCCCCGGGGAGCTGTTTTTT.

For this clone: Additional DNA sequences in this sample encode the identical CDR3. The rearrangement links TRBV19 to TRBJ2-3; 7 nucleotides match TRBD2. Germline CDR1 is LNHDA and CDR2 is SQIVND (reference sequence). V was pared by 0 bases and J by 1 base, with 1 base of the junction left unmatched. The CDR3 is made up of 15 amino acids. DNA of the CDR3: TGTGCCAGTAGTATAGATCGGGGGGGCACAGATACGCAGTATTTT. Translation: CASSIDRGGTDTQYF.

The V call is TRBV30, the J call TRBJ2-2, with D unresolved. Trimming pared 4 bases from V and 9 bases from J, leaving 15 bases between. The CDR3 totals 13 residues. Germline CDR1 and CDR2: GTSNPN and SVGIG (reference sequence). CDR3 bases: TGTGCCTGGACCTCAAGCTACTGGAGGGAGCTGTTTTTT. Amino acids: CAWTSSYWRELFF.

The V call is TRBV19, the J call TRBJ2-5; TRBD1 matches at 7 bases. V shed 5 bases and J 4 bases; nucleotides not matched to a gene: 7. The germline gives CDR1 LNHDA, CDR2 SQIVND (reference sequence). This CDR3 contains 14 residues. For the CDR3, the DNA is TGTGCCAGTAGTGGACGAGGGGGCCGAGAGACCCAGTACTTC. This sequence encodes CASSGRGGRETQYF.

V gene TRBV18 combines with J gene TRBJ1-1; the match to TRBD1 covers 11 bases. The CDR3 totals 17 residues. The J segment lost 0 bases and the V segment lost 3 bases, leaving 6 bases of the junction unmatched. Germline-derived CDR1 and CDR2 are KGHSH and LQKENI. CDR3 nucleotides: TGTGCCAGCTCACCTATGGACAGGGGGCGGTTGAACACTGAAGCTTTCTTT. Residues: CASSPMDRGRLNTEAFF.

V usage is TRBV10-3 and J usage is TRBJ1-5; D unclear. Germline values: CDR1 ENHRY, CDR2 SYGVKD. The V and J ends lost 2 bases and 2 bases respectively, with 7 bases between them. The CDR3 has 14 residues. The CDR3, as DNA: TGTGCCATCAGTGAGGGGAACGGCAATCAGCCCCAGCATTTT. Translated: CAISEGNGNQPQHF.

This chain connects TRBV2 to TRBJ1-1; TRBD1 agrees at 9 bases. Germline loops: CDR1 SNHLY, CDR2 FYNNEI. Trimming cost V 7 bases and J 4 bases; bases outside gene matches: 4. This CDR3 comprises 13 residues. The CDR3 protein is CASTGQGGTEAFF. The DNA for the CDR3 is TGTGCCAGCACGGGACAGGGCGGCACTGAAGCTTTCTTT.

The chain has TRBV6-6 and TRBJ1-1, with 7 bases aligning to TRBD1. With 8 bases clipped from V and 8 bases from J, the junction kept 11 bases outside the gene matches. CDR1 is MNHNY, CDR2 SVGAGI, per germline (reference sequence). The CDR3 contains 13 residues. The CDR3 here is CASRKGTESEAFF. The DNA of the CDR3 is TGTGCCAGCCGAAAGGGGACAGAATCCGAAGCTTTCTTT.

The CDR3 nucleotides read TGCGCCAGCAGCATGACTAGCGCGGGTGAGACCCAGTACTTC. It yields the protein CASSMTSAGETQYF. This chain links TRBV5-1 with TRBJ2-5, with 8 bases identical to TRBD2. Germline lookup yields CDR1 SGHRS and CDR2 YFSETQ. The CDR3 loop spans 14 amino acids. V dropped 4 bases and J dropped 5; count of bases not matched to a gene: 7.

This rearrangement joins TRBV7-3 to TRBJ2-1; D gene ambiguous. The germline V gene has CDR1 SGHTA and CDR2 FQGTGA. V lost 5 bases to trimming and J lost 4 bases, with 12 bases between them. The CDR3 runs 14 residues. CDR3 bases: TGTGCCAGCAGCCTCCTTCCTGCTTACAATGAGCAGTTCTTC. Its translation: CASSLLPAYNEQFF.

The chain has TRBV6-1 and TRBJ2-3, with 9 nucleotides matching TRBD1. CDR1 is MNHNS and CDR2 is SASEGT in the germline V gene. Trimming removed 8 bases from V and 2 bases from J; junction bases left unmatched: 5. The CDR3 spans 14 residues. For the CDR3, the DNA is TGTGCCAGCTGGGACAGGGCCTACACAGATACGCAGTATTTT. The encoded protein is CASWDRAYTDTQYF.

CDR3 nucleotide sequence: TGTGCCAGCAGAAGGACGGGTTACGAGCAGTACTTC. Translation gives CASRRTGYEQYF. This chain joins TRBV6-6 and TRBJ2-7; D call uncertain. Deletions cut 6 bases from V and 4 bases from J, with 10 bases between. Germline V gene lookup returns CDR1 MNHNY and CDR2 SVGAGI (reference sequence). There are 12 residues in the CDR3.

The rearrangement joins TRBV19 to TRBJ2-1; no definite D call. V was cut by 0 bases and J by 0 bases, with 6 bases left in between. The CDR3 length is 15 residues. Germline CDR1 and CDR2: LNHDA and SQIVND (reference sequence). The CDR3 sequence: CASSIEPISYNEQFF. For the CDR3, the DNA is TGTGCCAGTAGTATAGAGCCAATCTCCTACAATGAGCAGTTCTTC.

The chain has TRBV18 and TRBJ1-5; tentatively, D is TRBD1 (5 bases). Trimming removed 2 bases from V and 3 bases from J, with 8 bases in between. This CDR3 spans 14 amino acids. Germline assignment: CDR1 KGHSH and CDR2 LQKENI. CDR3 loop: CASSPDGANQPQHF. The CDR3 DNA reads TGTGCCAGCTCACCAGATGGGGCCAATCAGCCCCAGCATTTT. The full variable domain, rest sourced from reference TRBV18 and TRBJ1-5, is NAGVMQNPRHLVRRRGQEARLRCSPMKGHSHVYWYRQLPEEGLKFMVYLQKENIIDESGMPKERFSAEFPKEGPSILRIQQVVRGDSAAYFCASSPDGANQPQHFGDGTRLSIL.